This TCR beta chain was profiled in a study of CD8 T cells in Susac syndrome. Turning to this clonotype: As yet, its antigen is unknown.

This CDR3 spans 17 amino acids. V was clipped by 0 bases and J by 8 bases, with 17 bases between them. Germline V gives CDR1 PRHDT, CDR2 FYEKMQ (reference sequence). Study-wide points: Only a relatively small number of individuals were included in the TCR sequencing and HLA analysis.

Sequencing of TCR beta, carried out with a high-throughput approach, was applied to CD8+ and CD4+ T cells from the blood. An amount of RNA that ranged from about 0.45 to 1 ug was reverse transcribed with random hexamers. immunoSEQ multiplex PCR amplified TCR beta CDR3 across 54 Vbeta, 13 Jbeta. TCRdb re-called the immunoSEQ multiplex PCR reads with MiXCR, one entry per CDR3 protein. The table has some 190,000 distinct CDR3 sequences, 80% to 95% seen once. This clonotype was obtained from a human donor in good health. The V and J genes are TRBV13 and TRBJ1-6, with D unresolved. Sequencing input: CD4+ T cells from PBMCs. CDR3 sequence: CASSLGGRGVTHSPLHF. CDR3 nucleotides: TGTGCCAGCAGCTTAGGCGGCCGTGGGGTCACGCATTCACCCCTCCACTTT.